Shown below are 24 T cell receptor beta chains from a single sample sequenced in a study of human T cells and chemical hapten exposure. TCRdb ran MiXCR on the RACE reads and lists one entry per CDR3 protein. The sample has 35,000 to 50,000 distinct CDR3 sequences, 8% to 9.5% seen once. The time point was: patch test 2, 6 weeks after DPC sensitization. The treatment is: therapeutic diphenylcyclopropenone sensitization with weekly scalp DPC. The sequencing used whole blood, collected in connection with sensitization to the hapten diphenylcyclopropenone (DPC). The receptors stem from a woman between 35 and 50 years old with alopecia areata. Some clones in this sample may be carry-over from other donors' samples.

This clonotype was observed a few times. The chain employs TRBV5-6 and TRBJ2-7; D ambiguous. Per germline, CDR1 SGHDT and CDR2 YYEEEE. There are 12 residues in the CDR3. Trimming cost V 4 bases and J 2 bases, with 7 bases left between them. CDR3 region: CASSLRTYEQYF. The CDR3 nucleotides read TGTGCCAGCAGCCTCAGAACCTACGAGCAGTACTTC.

The table lists this clonotype with many counts. The chain combines TRBV12-3 or TRBV12-4 with TRBJ2-7, with D tentatively TRBD1 (6 bases). Between the trimmed V and J ends, which lost 3 bases and 4 bases, there was a span of 13 bases. The CDR3 spans 14 residues. The CDR3 nucleotides read TGTGCCAGCAGTTTTGGGGGCAATCTGTACGAGCAGTACTTC. Translated, it gives CASSFGGNLYEQYF.

In this sample, this clonotype turned up many times. This sequence joins TRBV3-1 and TRBJ2-7, with 14 bases that match TRBD2. CDR1 is LGHDT, CDR2 YNNKEL, per germline (reference sequence). The J segment lost 0 bases and the V segment lost 3 bases, leaving 7 bases of the junction unmatched. This CDR3 has 18 residues. The CDR3 DNA reads as TGTGCCAGCAGCCAGGAAGACGGACTAGCGGGGGGCTCCTACGAGCAGTACTTC. Translated, it gives CASSQEDGLAGGSYEQYF.

There are many counts of this clonotype. The rearrangement links TRBV7-3 to TRBJ2-2; no clear D. Trimming left V 2 bases short and J 8 bases short, with 12 bases between. The CDR3 runs 14 residues. CDR1 is SGHTA, CDR2 FQGTGA, per germline. This CDR3 reads CASSLEGPRGELFF. The CDR3 nucleotides read TGTGCCAGCAGCTTAGAAGGTCCCAGGGGGGAGCTGTTTTTT.

This clonotype has only a few counts. The chain couples TRBV29-1 to TRBJ2-3, with D possibly being TRBD2 (6 bases). The CDR3 loop spans 14 amino acids. Looked up from germline, CDR1 is SQVTM and CDR2 is ANQGSEA. The germline V and J ends were trimmed by 6 bases and 4 bases, with 17 bases remaining between them. CDR3 sequence reads: CSVALVGGSDTQYF. DNA of the CDR3: TGCAGCGTGGCACTAGTGGGGGGATCAGATACGCAGTATTTT.

This clonotype ranks as medium-sized (0.01 to 0.1%). The chain combines TRBV28 with TRBJ2-3, with D possibly TRBD2 on 5 matching bases. Germline V CDR1 and CDR2: MDHEN, SYDVKM. The CDR3 consists of 15 residues. Trimming removed 3 bases at V and 2 bases at J, with 12 bases between. CDR3 sequence: CASSLPSRLTDTQYF. CDR3 nucleotides: TGTGCCAGCAGTTTGCCTAGCCGACTCACAGATACGCAGTATTTT.

The sample holds many counts of this clonotype. The V gene is TRBV20-1, the J gene TRBJ1-6; D uncertain. The CDR3 is 16 residues long. Deletions cut 5 bases from V and 1 base from J, with 15 bases between. Germline assignment: CDR1 DFQATT and CDR2 SNEGSKA (reference sequence). CDR3 DNA: TGCAGTGCTCCAGGCGCGGGTAGATCCTATAATTCACCCCTCCACTTT. It is translated as CSAPGAGRSYNSPLHF.

Many counts were recorded for this clonotype. The CDR3 reads CSARDLLGKFSDEQFF. In nucleotides, the CDR3 is TGCAGTGCTAGAGATCTTCTGGGGAAATTCAGCGATGAGCAGTTCTTC. This rearrangement joins TRBV20-1 to TRBJ2-1; D remains unclear. Trimming took off 0 bases at V and 8 bases at J, with 20 bases between the two ends. CDR1 is DFQATT, CDR2 SNEGSKA, per germline (reference sequence). The CDR3 has 16 residues.

This clonotype has at least ten counts. This chain joins TRBV9 and TRBJ1-1; 12 nucleotides agree with TRBD1. The CDR3 runs to 14 residues. Trimming took 2 bases from V and 6 from J; bases not matched to a gene: 2. The germline V gene encodes CDR1 SGDLS and CDR2 YYNGEE. The CDR3 sequence: CASSVRDRGPEAFF. The CDR3, as DNA: TGTGCCAGCAGCGTGCGGGACAGGGGGCCTGAAGCTTTCTTT.

This clonotype came up many times. This chain links TRBV7-6 with TRBJ2-7; unclear D gene. The CDR3 spans 13 residues. With 5 bases removed from V and 3 bases from J, the gap between germline ends came to 11 bases. Germline V CDR1 and CDR2: SGHVS, FNYEAQ. As DNA, the CDR3 is TGTGCCAGCAGCCTAAATACCGGCTACGAGCAGTACTTC. It translates to CASSLNTGYEQYF.

This clonotype appeared once. The gene calls are TRBV30 and TRBJ1-1; TRBD1 agrees at 8 bases. V lost 4 bases, J lost 1 base, and 5 bases stayed unmatched. Germline V gene sequence: CDR1 GTSNPN, CDR2 SVGIG (reference sequence). The CDR3 consists of 14 residues. CDR3 sequence reads: CAWTLGQGNTEAFF. The CDR3 bases are TGTGCCTGGACCCTTGGACAGGGGAACACTGAAGCTTTCTTT.

The table lists this clonotype with a few counts. The chain uses TRBV20-1 and TRBJ2-4; no definite D call. Germline V gene data show CDR1 as DFQATT and CDR2 as SNEGSKA (reference sequence). The CDR3 sequence is 12 residues long. V was shortened by 4 bases and J by 3 bases, with 7 bases between the two germline ends. The CDR3 protein is CSAIGGKNIQYF. The CDR3 nucleotides read TGCAGTGCTATCGGCGGCAAAAACATTCAGTACTTC.

This clonotype was observed many times. The V and J genes are TRBV30 and TRBJ2-2; D gene unclear. The CDR3 loop spans 13 amino acids. The V and J ends lost 4 bases and 5 bases respectively, with 11 bases between them. Germline CDR1 reads GTSNPN; CDR2 reads SVGIG (reference sequence). CDR3 amino acids: CAWTRGATGELFF. The CDR3 DNA is TGTGCCTGGACCCGAGGAGCAACCGGGGAGCTGTTTTTT. Filled out from reference TRBV30 and TRBJ2-2, the complete variable domain reads SQTIHQWPATLVQPVGSPLSLECTVEGTSNPNLYWYRQAAGRGLQLLFYSVGIGQISSEVPQNLSASRPQDRQFILSSKKLLLSDSGFYLCAWTRGATGELFFGEGSRLTVL.

Ten or more counts support this clonotype. The V and J genes are TRBV6-1 and TRBJ2-7; D may correspond to TRBD1 or TRBD2 (5 bases each). This CDR3 region has 14 residues. Trimming took off 4 bases at V and 3 bases at J, with 13 bases between the two ends. Germline V gene data show CDR1 as MNHNS and CDR2 as SASEGT. This CDR3 reads CASSATGTNYEQYF. DNA of the CDR3: TGTGCCAGCAGTGCTACCGGGACGAACTACGAGCAGTACTTC.

Ten or more counts support this clonotype. This chain connects TRBV27 to TRBJ1-5; no reliable D call. There are 13 residues in the CDR3. In germline, CDR1 is MNHEY, CDR2 SMNVEV (reference sequence). V was cut by 3 bases and J by 2 bases, with 5 bases left in between. The CDR3 loop reads CASSFRGNQPQHF. CDR3 sequence (DNA): TGTGCCAGCAGTTTTCGGGGCAATCAGCCCCAGCATTTT.

The table lists this clonotype with a few counts. This chain connects TRBV7-9 to TRBJ2-1; tentative D call: TRBD2 (6 bases). V lost 7 bases, J lost 0 bases, and 13 bases lay in between. The CDR3 is made up of 15 amino acids. The germline CDR1 and CDR2 sequences are SEHNR and FQNEAQ (reference sequence). The CDR3 region is CASTQAGVSYNEQFF. As DNA, the CDR3 is TGTGCCAGCACCCAAGCGGGTGTCTCCTACAATGAGCAGTTCTTC.

This clonotype was seen repeatedly, ten times or more. J is TRBJ2-7 and V is TRBV6-2 or TRBV6-3; D tentatively fits TRBD1 or TRBD2 (5 bases each). Germline V lookup: CDR1 MNHEY, CDR2 SVGEGT. The V gene lost 0 bases and the J gene lost 4 bases, with 10 bases spanning the gap. The CDR3 contains 14 residues. The CDR3 DNA is TGTGCCAGCAGTTACTCGTGGGACGGATACGAGCAGTACTTC. This sequence encodes CASSYSWDGYEQYF.

In this sample, this clonotype turned up many times. This chain connects TRBV5-1 to TRBJ2-5; D perhaps matches TRBD2 (6 bases). V lost 3 bases to trimming and J lost 1 base, with 7 bases between them. The CDR3 is 13 residues long. Germline CDR1 and CDR2: SGHRS and YFSETQ. CDR3: CASSWRGQETQYF. Written as DNA, the CDR3 is TGCGCCAGCAGCTGGCGGGGCCAAGAGACCCAGTACTTC.

For the CDR3, the DNA is TGCGCCAGCAGCTTGGATGGACAGGGTAACACTGAAGCTTTCTTT. Protein: CASSLDGQGNTEAFF. The chain has TRBV5-1 and TRBJ1-1; 8 nucleotides match TRBD1. This CDR3 is 15 amino acids long. Germline trimming cut 0 bases from V and 2 bases from J; bases unmatched to any gene: 3. Germline V gene lookup returns CDR1 SGHRS and CDR2 YFSETQ.

This clonotype was seen ten or more times. The chain joins TRBV2 to TRBJ1-1; a weak D match, TRBD1 (5 bases). Germline assignment: CDR1 SNHLY and CDR2 FYNNEI. The length of the CDR3 is 13 residues. The V end was cut by 5 bases, the J end by 6 bases, with 13 bases between. This CDR3 is CASSMTVSAEAFF. For the CDR3, the DNA is TGTGCCAGCAGTATGACAGTATCGGCTGAAGCTTTCTTT.

In regard to this clonotype: This may be a read error: a much more frequent sequence differs by one nucleotide. This sequence joins TRBV29-1 and TRBJ2-7, with TRBD2 as a possible D gene (6 bases). V was shortened by 6 bases and J by 0 bases, with 15 bases between the two germline ends. Germline CDR1 SQVTM, CDR2 ANQGSEA. This CDR3 spans 14 amino acids. CDR3 protein: CSVYTGVSSYEQYF. The CDR3 DNA reads as TGCAGCGTCTATACGGGGGTTAGCTCCTACGAGCAGTACTTC.

In this sample, this clonotype turned up many times. The V call is TRBV12-3 or TRBV12-4, the J call TRBJ2-3; 9 bases are shared with TRBD2. V lost 2 bases and J lost 3; bases outside the gene matches: 3. This CDR3 contains 15 residues. The CDR3 region has the DNA TGTGCCAGCAGTTTATTGACTAGCGGTACAGATACGCAGTATTTT. Translation: CASSLLTSGTDTQYF.

This clonotype was found many times. The chain is built from TRBV6-6 and TRBJ2-1, with D unresolved. Trimming cost V 5 bases and J 3 bases, with 8 bases left between them. This CDR3 is 13 amino acids long. CDR1 and CDR2 (germline): MNHNY, SVGAGI (reference sequence). Here the CDR3 reads CASSMSDYNEQFF. CDR3 DNA: TGTGCCAGCAGTATGAGTGACTACAATGAGCAGTTCTTC.

In this sample, this clonotype turned up many times. DNA for the CDR3: TGTGCCAGCAGCCGAGGGACTAGCGGGGGGGCAGATACGCAGTATTTT. As protein: CASSRGTSGGADTQYF. The rearrangement uses TRBV4-2 and TRBJ2-3, with 16 nucleotides matching TRBD2. Trimming took 4 bases from V and 4 from J; bases not matched to a gene: 2. CDR1 is LGHNA and CDR2 is YNFKEQ in the germline V gene. This CDR3 has 16 amino acids.